This record concerns one TCR beta chain sequence. Antigen unknown. TCRdb's table, derived via immunoSEQ multiplex PCR, lists solely in-frame clones and lacks some. The table lists some 66,000 clones, roughly 81% of them singletons. The sample comes from a study of OX40 agonist ivuxolimab in advanced cancers. Whole-study results and caveats: The CD4+ and CD8+ T cells in the blood had expanded clonally by week 6 at 0.1 to 3.0 mg/kg.

Sequenced material: CD4+ or CD8+ T cells sorted from blood, taken in a trial of the OX40 agonist ivuxolimab. This TCR was sampled from an adult with an advanced solid tumor such as melanoma, head and neck, liver or kidney cancer.

CDR3 amino acids: CASSFFRDTEAFF. CDR3 coding DNA: TGTGCCAGCAGCTTTTTTAGAGACACTGAAGCTTTCTTT. The chain has TRBV7-8 and TRBJ1-1; the D is unclear. Germline loops: CDR1 SGHVS, CDR2 FQNEAQ. The CDR3 totals 13 residues. V dropped 3 bases and J dropped 3 bases, with 8 bases sitting between them.